This T cell receptor (beta chain) emerged from a study of T cells expressing NK-cell markers. Study details: The study drew TCR beta repertoires from sorted CD3+CD56+NKG2C+, CD3+CD56+NKG2C- and CD3+CD56-NKG2C+ T cells. Whole-study results and caveats: Dominant NKG2C+ clonotype frequencies of 1.0-7.0% of CD8+ T cells were measured in over five donors. Clones of NKG2C+ T cells that had expanded were of unclear HCMV specificity.

TCR beta cDNA was made by 5'RACE template switching with UMIs. TCRdb reprocessed the 5' RACE reads and stores each CDR3 protein as one record, lacking DNA. In all, the sample yields about 460,000 distinct CDR3 sequences. Comment on this clonotype: No antigen is known for it.

From germline, CDR1 is SGHRS and CDR2 YFSETQ. The CDR3 consists of 14 residues. The receptor comes from a woman aged 45-60 years in good health. The sample was blood T cells: a sorted CD56 or NKG2C T cell subset, CD4+ or CD8+ T cells, or bulk PBMC T cells (not recorded which). The chain employs TRBV5-1 and TRBJ2-7; TCRdb's D gene call, TRBD2, goes unchecked for lack of DNA. CDR3 region: CASSLAGGSTEQYF.